This T cell receptor beta chain was documented in a study of cytomegalovirus exposure and HLA in healthy donors (dated by TCRdb to about 2017). For the wider study: An earlier analysis of about 530 of the donors reported approximately 280 Gb of sequence data and 95 million to 120 million unique TCR beta sequences obtained from some 200 million T cells. Four to six DR-DQ haplotypes were handled as single units for association and clustering, since linkage in the cohort was strong. The later analysis used no new phenotypic data to find candidate immune exposures, relying instead on TCR beta sequences and their occurrence across donors. Every discovery cohort repertoire had been produced on one sequencing platform. To decide whether each TCR beta V gene segment behaved as functional or pseudogenic, an earlier analysis of some 570 of the donors relied on high-throughput TCR beta sequencing. Besides the first cohort of around 670 subjects, a separate validation cohort made up of 95 to 150 different subjects was used. HLA typing included class I and class II loci at four-digit resolution. In a later genetic analysis, genome-wide SNP genotypes for about 65% of the roughly 700 donors were used, and that subset was treated as a discovery cohort. Typing coverage differed by locus: A, B, C, DRB1 and DQB1 were typed in roughly 620-630 donors, DQA1 in about 560, DPA1 in approximately 610, and DPB1 in 472. To predict cytomegalovirus infection status, the study brought together high-throughput TCR immunosequencing, statistical association of individual TCRs with disease status, and machine learning. Of the 300 to 500 genotyped donors, 75% to 85% were placed in the genetic ancestry cluster associated with self-reported Caucasian donors. In a later analysis, previously published TCR beta repertoires from 666 donors were re-analyzed and high-resolution HLA genotyping was added so that TCR occurrence patterns could be studied. The T cell repertoires of 550 to 850 subjects were profiled by immunosequencing and related to cytomegalovirus serostatus. An early release covering 550 to 700 HLA-typed donors comprised roughly 300 gigabases of sequencing data and around 85 million unique TCR sequences. The study aimed to test whether signatures of past pathogen exposure could be identified by cataloging public T cell receptors. Across around 400 genotyped donors of the cohort, an average of approximately 200,000 unique TCR beta nucleotide sequences per donor were sequenced, and roughly 17% of those sequences were non-productive. Alongside the repertoire data, information on donor age, sex, ethnicity and CMV serostatus was compiled.

On the study overall, not on this receptor specifically: A later analysis associated around 16,000 TCR beta sequences with specific HLA alleles at a false discovery rate of 0.05. Broadly in line with IMGT annotations, most TCR beta V segments showed up in productive rearrangements about 87% or about 30% of the time in an earlier analysis of around 550 of the donors. A later analysis found that HLA-associated TCR beta chains were more clonally expanded and had lower generation probabilities than equally common non-associated chains. In a later analysis, TCR association rates were found to vary across HLA loci, with the most associated TCRs seen for DRB1 alleles and the fewest for HLA-C alleles. Some IMGT-functional V segments, including TRBV6-2 and TRBV6-3, could not be told apart with the 87-base-pair reads, so those segments were excluded. The presence/absence analyses assumed that sequencing depth was roughly uniform across donors, and that assumption may not be true. According to the authors, the approach could potentially be generalized to other disease states and immunological phenotypes. In vitro tests confirmed that a few of the cytomegalovirus-associated TCR beta chains recognize cytomegalovirus antigens. Because some donors lacked HLA typing at each locus, the association tests relied only on the typed subset. In both the original and validation cohorts, the classifier was reported to diagnose cytomegalovirus status with high specificity and sensitivity. A later genetic analysis associated a missense DCLRE1C variant with V-gene and J-gene trimming of TCR beta chains, and an independent cohort replicated the association. Compared with the 666-donor mean, donors in an Asian-associated ancestry cluster had fewer N-insertions in productive TCRs, according to a later genetic analysis. Across donors, most TCR sequences were observed very rarely, whereas some public TCRs were present in many individuals. The cohort was sequenced for TCR beta chains only, and without alpha or paired-chain data the features that could be detected were limited. A further reported finding was that TCR beta sequences accurately predicted the HLA-A and HLA-B alleles for most subjects in the first cohort. Because counts were too low, seventeen rarely observed V segments, including chromosome 9 orphons, were left out of the earlier analysis of a few hundred of the donors. In a later analysis, most CMV-associated TCR beta chains were found to appear HLA-restricted, with HLA associations seemingly driven largely by CMV exposure. In a later analysis, several top co-occurrence clusters were reported to appear linked to parvovirus B19, influenza, CMV and Epstein-Barr virus. Correlated functional status among segregating V segments might reflect linkage disequilibrium, but an unknown experimental factor could not be ruled out. The study listed 150 to 200 TCR beta chains as associated with cytomegalovirus. Strong co-occurrence of HLA alleles, especially DR and DQ, made assigning TCR associations to individual alleles difficult. A cluster of highly shared sequence variants was judged likely to represent a technical artifact of the sequencing pipeline. CMV serostatus was the only immune exposure information available for the cohort.

The cohort was made up of about 670 healthy bone marrow donors. At the time of sampling, every cohort member was nominally healthy, though immune exposures that went unrecorded were likely present. The donor tested CMV seronegative, placing the donor among the 350 to 400 seronegative members of the cohort. A peripheral blood sample was collected from each donor, and TCR beta sequencing was performed on peripheral blood mononuclear cells. Genomic DNA was extracted from the blood cell samples with the Qiagen DNeasy Blood Extraction Kit. This clone was observed a handful of times. Its specific antigen is unknown. Base qualities were left out, and no much larger clone turns up one base away. The library was produced with the immunoSEQ multiplex PCR assay. A mixture of 60 forward primers for TCR Vbeta segments and 13 reverse primers for TCR Jbeta segments was used in the multiplex PCR. The CDR3 region of rearranged TCR beta genes was amplified from genomic DNA by a multiplex PCR assay. The amplified TCR beta libraries were sequenced on the Illumina HiSeq System as 87-base-pair reads. Per the source publication's procedure: A later analysis counted approximately 84 million unique TCR beta chains across the roughly 700 repertoires, and roughly 10 million of these chains were shared by at least two donors. Raw reads were error-corrected and collapsed into unique sequences by a nearest-neighbor algorithm in which closely related sequences were merged to remove PCR and sequencing errors. V, D and J gene segments were assigned by aligning CDR3 sequences to IMGT reference sequences. For a sequence to be retained, a match of at least six nucleotides to both a V gene segment and a J gene segment was required. A rearrangement was called productive if the CDR3 had no stop codons and remained in frame with V and J, and every other rearrangement was called non-productive. CDR3 was defined by IMGT convention, running from the second conserved V-encoded cysteine to the conserved J-encoded phenylalanine. In an earlier analysis of around 640 of the donors, sequences lacking an unambiguous match to a single V gene segment were excluded. In an earlier analysis of 587 of the donors, V segments were called functional above 56.7% productive rearrangements and were called segregating when the between-donor standard deviation exceeded 5%. To diagnose cytomegalovirus status from the catalog of TCR beta chain sequences, a statistical classification framework was built. In a later analysis, V and J genes were assigned by comparing TCR nucleotide sequences against IMGT/GENE-DB human TR gene sequences. A later analysis assigned CDR3 sequences and most-parsimonious VDJ recombination scenarios with the TCRdist pipeline. In a later analysis, each TCR beta chain was defined by its CDR3 amino acid sequence together with its V-gene family, and reads lacking a unique V-gene family were excluded. In a later analysis, a few hundred highly shared, low-generation-probability nucleotide sequences were removed to address suspected cross-contamination and a sequencing artifact. For each public chain, a later analysis derived a clonal expansion index from normalized ranks of inferred template counts within each repertoire. In a later analysis, generation probabilities were computed using a VDJ recombination model fitted to out-of-frame rearrangements, and the results were checked against IGoR. Hypergeometric tests were used in a later analysis to score TCR-TCR, TCR-HLA and TCR-CMV co-occurrence, with a repertoire-size bias correction applied to the TCR pairs. To estimate false discovery rates, a later analysis permuted the HLA or CMV assignments 20 times. In a later analysis, co-occurring TCRs were grouped using DBSCAN, and TCRdist sequence similarity was added for clustering within HLA-allele-positive subsets. Repertoires with fewer than 30,000 or more than 120,000 public chains were left out of co-occurrence clustering, as were roughly five repertoires with anomalous nucleotide sharing. TCRdb re-hosts the immuneACCESS table, in-frame sequences only. Its copies lack some clones; in the studies checked, an unresolved V gene accounts for under half of them, and the cause for the rest is not known. V and J calls and clone size are those listed in that table; D and trimming were worked out from the DNA. The sample includes about 98,000 clones, with under 75% observed a single time. Of the sample, 0.95% to 1.5% is held by the ten largest clones.

The CDR3 has 15 amino acids, counting the end cysteine and phenylalanine. Only CDR3 DNA remains: 45 bases, in frame from the first base. The germline V gene (reference sequence) specifies SGHNT as CDR1 and YYREEE as CDR2. Here the chain combines TRBV5-4 and TRBJ2-5, and possibly TRBD1, on 7 matching bases. The J call may be faulty, since TRBJ2-7 better matches the DNA end. The source is a female donor in good health and CMV-seronegative. Sequencing used PBMCs. Here the CDR3 is given as CASSGLETGTREQYF. The DNA sequence is given as TGTGCCAGCAGCGGATTAGAGACAGGGACTCGCGAGCAGTACTTC.